This T cell receptor beta chain was retrieved from a study of OX40 agonist ivuxolimab in advanced cancers. Here immunoSEQ multiplex PCR was the method, and the copy in TCRdb shows in-frame clones only, minus some. Of 55,000 to 70,000 clones listed, over 65% are singletons. Study observations and caveats: Patients who responded partially at 0.1-3.0 mg/kg showed clonal expansion ranking among the lowest.

Regarding this clone: Its target is unknown.

This CDR3 is 15 amino acids long. Trimming cost V 4 bases and J 4 bases; bases outside gene matches: 5. The germline V gene encodes CDR1 SEHNR and CDR2 FQNEAQ (reference sequence). The material sequenced was CD4+ or CD8+ T cells sorted from blood, taken in a trial of the OX40 agonist ivuxolimab. This chain connects TRBV7-9 to TRBJ2-7; 12 nucleotides line up with TRBD2. The sequence derives from an adult with an advanced solid tumor such as melanoma, head and neck, liver or kidney cancer. The DNA for the CDR3 is TGTGCCAGCAGCTCAGCTAGCGGGGGGGCTTACGAGCAGTACTTC. Translating it yields CASSSASGGAYEQYF.